Listed here are 13 T cell receptor beta chains from one sample, sequenced in a study of T cells in localized non-small cell lung cancer. The data were produced by immunoSEQ multiplex PCR, yet TCRdb's version contains in-frame clones alone and is incomplete. Of around 90,000 clones in the sample, over 70% were seen once. The specimen was PBMCs, collected before any cancer treatment. These receptors were taken from a man aged 40 to 75 with stage II squamous cell lung carcinoma.

This clone was seen a handful of times. This sequence joins TRBV11-2 and TRBJ2-1; 9 bases match TRBD2. CDR1 and CDR2 from the germline V gene are SGHAT and FQNNGV. Trimming removed 10 bases from V and 0 bases from J; junction bases left unmatched: 19. This CDR3 contains 19 residues. The CDR3 nucleotides read TGTGCCACCTCATTTGATGGTAGCGGGAGTTCCAGCTCCTACAATGAGCAGTTCTTC. Its protein is CATSFDGSGSSSSYNEQFF.

The V and J genes are TRBV5-8 and TRBJ1-2; weak D call: TRBD1 (5 bases). The ends were cut back, 2 bases at V and 3 bases at J, with 14 bases in the middle. CDR3 length equals 15 residues. Germline assignment: CDR1 SGHTS and CDR2 YDEGEE. The CDR3 DNA is TGTGCCAGCAGCTTTCGGCAGGGCGGTGACTATGGCTACACCTTC. Residues: CASSFRQGGDYGYTF.

The chain couples TRBV7-9 to TRBJ2-5, with 9 bases aligning to TRBD1. This CDR3 region has 15 residues. CDR1 and CDR2 from the germline V gene are SEHNR and FQNEAQ (reference sequence). V was pared by 5 bases and J by 3 bases, with 7 bases of the junction left unmatched. CDR3 loop: CASSPGTGREETQYF. CDR3 bases: TGTGCCAGCAGCCCCGGGACAGGGAGGGAAGAGACCCAGTACTTC.

The chain carries TRBV18 and TRBJ2-7, with D perhaps being TRBD1 or TRBD2 (5 bases each). The CDR3 runs to 15 residues. Germline CDR1 is KGHSH and CDR2 is LQKENI. The germline V and J ends were trimmed by 3 bases and 4 bases, with 16 bases remaining between them. The DNA of the CDR3 is TGTGCCAGCTCACCTACTAGGACACTACAATACGAGCAGTACTTC. Translation: CASSPTRTLQYEQYF. The full variable domain, completed using reference TRBV18 and TRBJ2-7, is NAGVMQNPRHLVRRRGQEARLRCSPMKGHSHVYWYRQLPEEGLKFMVYLQKENIIDESGMPKERFSAEFPKEGPSILRIQQVVRGDSAAYFCASSPTRTLQYEQYFGPGTRLTVT.

The chain is built from TRBV4-3 and TRBJ1-4, with a weak D call TRBD1 (6 bases). V lost 0 bases to trimming and J lost 8 bases, with 22 bases between them. Germline V gene sequence: CDR1 LGHNA, CDR2 YSLEER. The CDR3 extends over 18 amino acids. CDR3 protein: CASSQEAAATGLGEKLFF. The CDR3 region has the DNA TGCGCCAGCAGCCAAGAAGCCGCTGCGACAGGCTTGGGGGAAAAACTGTTTTTT.

The genes are TRBV27 and TRBJ2-2; the match to TRBD1 covers 9 bases. CDR3 length: 14 amino acids. Trimming removed 6 bases from V and 5 bases from J; junction bases left unmatched: 4. The germline CDR1 and CDR2 sequences are MNHEY and SMNVEV (reference sequence). For the CDR3, the DNA is TGTGCCAGCAGCACCGGGACAGGGACCGGGGAGCTGTTTTTT. The encoded protein is CASSTGTGTGELFF.

This clone was seen just once. The same CDR3 is also encoded by other DNA sequences in this sample. CDR3 loop: CASSPGQGGYEQYF. CDR3 DNA: TGCGCCAGCAGCCCCGGACAGGGCGGCTACGAGCAGTACTTC. The chain employs TRBV5-1 and TRBJ2-7; 8 nucleotides line up with TRBD1. CDR3 length equals 14 residues. Germline V lookup: CDR1 SGHRS, CDR2 YFSETQ. V shed 4 bases and J 3 bases; nucleotides not matched to a gene: 6.

V gene TRBV6-4 combines with J gene TRBJ2-3; 7 nucleotides align to TRBD2. V shed 0 bases and J 4 bases; nucleotides not matched to a gene: 4. Germline CDR1 is MRHNA and CDR2 is SNTAGT. This CDR3 is built from 15 residues. The DNA of the CDR3 is TGTGCCAGCAGTGACTCGGCCGGGGGGTCAGATACGCAGTATTTT. Its translation: CASSDSAGGSDTQYF.

The chain couples TRBV9 to TRBJ2-7; D remains unclear. This CDR3 comprises 12 residues. Germline CDR1 is SGDLS and CDR2 is YYNGEE. V dropped 1 base and J dropped 9 bases, with 11 bases sitting between them. The CDR3 DNA sequence: TGTGCCAGCAGCGTACCCCCGTCTGGGCAGTACTTC. This sequence encodes CASSVPPSGQYF.

V gene TRBV5-6 combines with J gene TRBJ1-1, with a weak D call TRBD1 (6 bases). The CDR3 runs to 13 residues. Germline loops: CDR1 SGHDT, CDR2 YYEEEE. V dropped 5 bases and J dropped 1 base, with 9 bases sitting between them. In DNA, the CDR3 is TGTGCCAGCAGGGACAGTTCGAACACTGAAGCTTTCTTT. Its protein is CASRDSSNTEAFF.

This clone was seen only once. This chain connects TRBV4-1 to TRBJ1-3; D may be TRBD1 (6 bases). The V end lost 2 bases, the J end lost 1 base, and 9 bases lay between the germline ends. CDR3 length: 15 amino acids. Germline CDR1 reads MGHRA; CDR2 reads YSYEKL. CDR3: CASSQTGKSGNTIYF. The CDR3 DNA follows: TGCGCCAGCAGCCAAACAGGGAAGTCTGGAAACACCATATATTTT.

A remark on this clone: This sample includes further DNA sequences coding for the same CDR3. This chain connects TRBV5-1 to TRBJ2-7; D is unclear. The V end lost 1 base, the J end lost 3 bases, and 8 bases lay between the germline ends. This CDR3 has 13 amino acids. Germline CDR1 is SGHRS and CDR2 is YFSETQ. The DNA of the CDR3 is TGCGCCAGCAGCTTGCAGGAGAGCTACGAGCAGTACTTC. This encodes CASSLQESYEQYF.

This sequence joins TRBV7-8 and TRBJ2-2; D possibly corresponds to TRBD2 (5 bases). Germline lookup yields CDR1 SGHVS and CDR2 FQNEAQ. This CDR3 is built from 15 residues. Deletions cut 5 bases from V and 4 bases from J, with 14 bases between. The CDR3: CASSPSGVGTGELFF. The CDR3 nucleotides are TGTGCCAGCAGCCCAAGCGGTGTGGGCACCGGGGAGCTGTTTTTT.